A selection of T cell receptor beta chains follows, all from one sample in a study of cytomegalovirus exposure and HLA in healthy donors. The method was immunoSEQ multiplex PCR; TCRdb's version includes in-frame clones alone and lacks a portion of them. The sample gives roughly 120,000 clones, roughly 93% of which show up once; less than 1.5% is in the top ten. The sample taken for sequencing was PBMCs. All receptors derive from a woman aged 18-35 years in good health and CMV-seronegative. Each CDR3 is given without its conserved first and last residue. The order of the fields is clone size, V gene, J gene, CDR3 protein. Where a row states a size, it is once, few, many or the class of an expanded clone; other rows omit it.

.	TRBV7-2	TRBJ2-1	ASSISGLLYNEQF
.	TRBV5-1	TRBJ2-1	ASSLVEYYNEQF
.	TRBV14	TRBJ1-2	ASSQVAGGGYT
.	TRBV11-2	TRBJ2-7	ASSLSGSWGEQY
once	TRBV19	TRBJ2-2	ASSPRTGSVTGELF
.	TRBV28	TRBJ1-5	ASSSGGGSNQPQH
.	TRBV15	TRBJ2-7	ATSRETLSYEQY
.	TRBV12-5	TRBJ1-2	ASGLVDGPYGYT
.	TRBV7-9	TRBJ2-1	ASSSTLAASSYNEQF
.	TRBV7-9	TRBJ2-1	ASTNWGAGGSYNEQF
.	TRBV12-5	TRBJ2-1	ASGLGQGFGEQF
.	TRBV5-1	TRBJ2-1	ASSPGTSGGSSYNEQF
.	TRBV6-5	TRBJ2-7	ASSYSASFEQY
once	TRBV2	TRBJ2-5	ASSEDRAQETQY
.	TRBV5-4	TRBJ1-2	ASSLSDRGGYT
.	TRBV6-1	TRBJ1-5	ASNWQKNQPQH
.	TRBV14	TRBJ2-7	ASSQVIYEQY
.	TRBV6-5	TRBJ2-5	ASSGTGGWETQY
.	TRBV9	TRBJ1-2	ASRMGTGSGYGYT
.	TRBV27	TRBJ1-5	ASSPVTGFNQPQH
.	TRBV4-1	TRBJ2-3	ASSPRQGADTQY
once	TRBV28	TRBJ2-7	ASSPSGTVYEQY
.	TRBV9	TRBJ2-5	ASSVNRLAGGETQY
.	TRBV28	TRBJ2-5	ASSFIAGGLRETQY
few	TRBV6-1	TRBJ2-1	ASRRGLAEALQF
few	TRBV29-1	TRBJ1-2	SVRRGASEGYT
.	TRBV18	TRBJ1-2	ASSLKAPDGGYT
.	TRBV2	TRBJ2-1	ASSEATSGIYNEQF
.	TRBV4-1	TRBJ2-3	ASSQQLAGPFNTQY
.	TRBV6-5	TRBJ1-1	ASSYSWTDIEAF
.	TRBV19	TRBJ1-1	ASTLHRVNTEAF
few	TRBV27	TRBJ1-6	ASSSEGRSPLH
.	TRBV2	TRBJ2-1	ASSEGLANEQF
.	TRBV6-6	TRBJ2-4	ASSPPTRVYY
.	TRBV6-4	TRBJ2-2	ASSDSAGEGTGELF
.	TRBV5-6	TRBJ1-2	ASSQDRRTGYT
.	TRBV30	TRBJ2-3	AWSVGGHSTDTQY
.	TRBV7-2	TRBJ1-1	ASSLTVTANTEAF